This T cell receptor beta chain is from a study of blood T cell repertoires in COVID-19. TCRdb's table, derived via immunoSEQ multiplex PCR, lists solely in-frame clones and lacks some. The table lists tens of thousands of clones, approximately 86% of them singletons. The CDR3 contains 15 residues. In germline, CDR1 is MNHEY, CDR2 SVGAGI. V shed 3 bases and J shed 1 base, with 10 bases lying between them. The sample was peripheral blood. V is TRBV6-5 and J is TRBJ1-5; perhaps TRBD1 as D (5 bases). The source of this sequence is a human donor with acute or convalescent COVID-19. The donor label of this sample is uncertain. The CDR3 region has the DNA TGTGCCAGCAGTTATGGCCCAGGGAGCAATCAGCCCCAGCATTTT. Translated: CASSYGPGSNQPQHF.